This TCR beta chain was captured by sequencing in a study of CD8+ T cells in alopecia areata. Study results and limitations: Scalp sequencing captures resident alphabeta T cells of normal skin too.

Once RNA had been extracted, it was reverse transcribed into cDNA to act as the sequencing template. The assay was immunoSEQ multiplex PCR, and TCRdb's table has in-frame clones only and misses some. The repertoire holds about 190,000 clones, roughly three fifths seen once, with roughly 12% in the top ten. On this clone: Its matching antigen is unknown.

Germline V CDR1 and CDR2: MNHEY, SMNVEV (reference sequence). V lost 0 bases to trimming and J lost 2 bases, with 10 bases between them. The CDR3 length is 15 residues. The treatment denotes: oral pan-JAK inhibitor, 5-10 mg twice daily. The chain carries TRBV27 and TRBJ2-5, with D possibly TRBD2 on 6 matching bases. The origin of this receptor is a human donor with alopecia areata. The sample consisted of CD8+ T cells sorted from blood, taken at week 24, from a patient treated with tofacitinib. The CDR3 protein is CASSLSAGQQETQYF. The CDR3 region has the DNA TGTGCCAGCAGTTTATCGGCGGGGCAACAAGAGACCCAGTACTTC.